This paragraph covers one T cell receptor beta chain sequence. The antigen is not known. Described treatment: approximately 18 received Ad26.COV2.S at low or high dose, single or two shots; about 5 received placebo; per-sample allocation not given. Day 63 following the first vaccine or placebo injection was when the samples were taken. Based in Boston, the donor was an adult of 18-55 years. This specimen comes from a study of Ad26.COV2.S vaccination and SARS-CoV-2 variants. For the study at large: Each vaccinee took Ad26.COV2.S intramuscularly, once or twice 56 days apart.

This table comes from immunoSEQ multiplex PCR, and its TCRdb copy is limited to in-frame clones, with some not included. The repertoire holds roughly 400,000 clones, with 89% as singletons. Points from the study as a whole: Participants given vaccine showed non-spike TCR breadth similar to that of placebo recipients. The TCR-based breadth and depth measures might underestimate overall T cell responses.

This CDR3 region has 14 residues. Germline CDR1 and CDR2: GTSNPN and SVGIG (reference sequence). Trimming removed 0 bases from V and 4 bases from J; junction bases left unmatched: 3. The sequencing here drew on peripheral blood, taken in a trial of Ad26.COV2.S vaccine versus placebo. The chain recombines TRBV30 with TRBJ2-3, with 8 bases fitting TRBD1. This clonotype was obtained from a person aged 18 to 59 who received the Ad26.COV2.S COVID-19 vaccine or a placebo. DNA for the CDR3: TGTGCCTGGAGTGTAGGACAGGGTCCAGATACGCAGTATTTT. Translating it yields CAWSVGQGPDTQYF.